This TCR beta chain was sequenced for a study of shared clonotypes between healthy human individuals. Findings and caveats of the study: The study found about 5% of naive CD4 clonotypes shared across a few donors. Naive subsets tended to show greater estimated richness than memory subsets.

Caucasian adults residing in Nashville, Tennessee made up all the donors. With respect to this clone: The target antigen is unknown.

The method was immunoSEQ multiplex PCR; TCRdb's version includes in-frame clones alone and lacks a portion of them. Counted here are roughly 2,500,000 clones, under 95% occurring once; the ten biggest clones make up 0.36%. Trimming shortened V by 5 bases and J by 7 bases, and 17 bases separated the two germline ends. Germline CDR1 SEHNR, CDR2 FQNEAQ (reference sequence). The length of the CDR3 is 15 residues. The chain has TRBV7-9 and TRBJ1-4; TRBD1 is a possible D gene (5 bases). Sequencing was performed on naive CD4+ T cells from PBMCs. Subset noted: CD45RA+ positively selected. This TCR was sampled from a man in his late teens or twenties in good health. Some clones in this sample may be carry-over from other donors' samples. The CDR3 sequence: CASSQAARGGEKLFF. The CDR3 coding sequence is TGTGCCAGCAGCCAGGCGGCAAGGGGAGGTGAAAAACTGTTTTTT.